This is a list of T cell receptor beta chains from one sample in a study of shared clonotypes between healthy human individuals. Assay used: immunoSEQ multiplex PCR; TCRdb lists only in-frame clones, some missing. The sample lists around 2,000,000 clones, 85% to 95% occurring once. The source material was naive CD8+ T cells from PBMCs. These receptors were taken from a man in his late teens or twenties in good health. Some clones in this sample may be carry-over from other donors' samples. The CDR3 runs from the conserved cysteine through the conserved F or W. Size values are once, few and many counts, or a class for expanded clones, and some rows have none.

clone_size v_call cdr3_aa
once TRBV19 CASSIRGHYEQYF
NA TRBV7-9 CASRLALDRERETQYF
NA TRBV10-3 CAISEAEMPYEQYF
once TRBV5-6 CASSLVGEYYEQYF
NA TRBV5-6 CASSLEVGGASYEQYF
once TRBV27 CASSLTRDGVWGAFF
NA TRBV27 CATSVVLTDTQYF
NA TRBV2 CASSGSADEQFF
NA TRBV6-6 CASSYLKTGMNTEAFF
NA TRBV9 CASSVRTGYGYTF
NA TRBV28 CASSLPPLEAFF
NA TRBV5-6 CASSLGGQGTYEQYF
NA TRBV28 CASSLSDRANYGYTF
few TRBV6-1 CASSPRLGNAYGYTF
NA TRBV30 CAWSVGGKGQPQHF
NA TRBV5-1 CASSGQGVYNEQFF
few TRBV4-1 CASSLPEGNEAFF
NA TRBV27 CASRSGQGLVGPQHF
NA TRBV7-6 CASSDRGLTYEQYF
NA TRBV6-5 CASSYRSGLAKNIQYF
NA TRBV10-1 CASSPPRARDTYYYEQYF
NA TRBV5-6 CASSLGAGAYGYTF
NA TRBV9 CVSSAPHDNEQFF
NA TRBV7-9 CASSLLTVYNEQFF
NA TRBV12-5 CASGLGPSLGTEAFF
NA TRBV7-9 CASSLVTSGRGEQYF
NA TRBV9 CASGTGGDQPQHF
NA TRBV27 CASSLSPGAGANVLTF
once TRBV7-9 CASSLGGGLETQYF
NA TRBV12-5 CASGWGLGTEAFF
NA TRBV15 CATSRGGEDYEQYF
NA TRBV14 CASSPRGREWGETQYF
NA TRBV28 CASSTRHGSEETQYF
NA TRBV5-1 CASSYPEYNEQFF
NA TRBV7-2 CASSLGTGGSPLHF
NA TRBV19 CASMRLDSYNEQFF
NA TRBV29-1 CSAWTGRAETQYF
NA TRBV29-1 CSVELAPNEQFF
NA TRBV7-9 CASSLKEADNTIYF
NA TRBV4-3 CASSQDRYRGLRQFSNEQFF
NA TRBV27 CASSFAGGEEKLFF
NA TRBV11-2 CASQTSTPLAGTSYEQYF